The clone carrying this T cell receptor beta chain was seen a few times. The entry originates in a study of blood T cells in healthy people across ages. Trimming stripped 1 base from V and 6 bases from J, with 8 bases between. CDR1 and CDR2 from the germline V gene are SNHLY and FYNNEI. This CDR3 has 13 amino acids. Primed by a sample-barcoded 5' primer and a J-beta primer mix, a second PCR proceeded for about 7 to 12 cycles. TCRdb redid the calling of the 5' RACE reads with MiXCR, one entry per CDR3 protein. Found here are a few hundred thousand distinct CDR3 sequences, about 27% of them singletons; the top ten hold roughly 3.5%. This sample was also put to use in a study of T cells of mothers and their children.

The rearrangement joins TRBV2 to TRBJ2-3; D is undetermined. The TCR sequence derives from a boy younger than 10 in good health. The sequenced sample consisted of blood. The CDR3 DNA sequence: TGTGCCAGCAGTGAAGGGGATAGGGATACGCAGTATTTT. Residues: CASSEGDRDTQYF. The full variable domain, in which reference TRBV2 and TRBJ2-3 provide the parts outside the CDR3, is EPEVTQTPSHQVTQMGQEVILRCVPISNHLYFYWYRQILGQKVEFLVSFYNNEISEKSEIFDDQFSVERPDGSNFTLKIRSTKLEDSAMYFCASSEGDRDTQYFGPGTRLTVL.